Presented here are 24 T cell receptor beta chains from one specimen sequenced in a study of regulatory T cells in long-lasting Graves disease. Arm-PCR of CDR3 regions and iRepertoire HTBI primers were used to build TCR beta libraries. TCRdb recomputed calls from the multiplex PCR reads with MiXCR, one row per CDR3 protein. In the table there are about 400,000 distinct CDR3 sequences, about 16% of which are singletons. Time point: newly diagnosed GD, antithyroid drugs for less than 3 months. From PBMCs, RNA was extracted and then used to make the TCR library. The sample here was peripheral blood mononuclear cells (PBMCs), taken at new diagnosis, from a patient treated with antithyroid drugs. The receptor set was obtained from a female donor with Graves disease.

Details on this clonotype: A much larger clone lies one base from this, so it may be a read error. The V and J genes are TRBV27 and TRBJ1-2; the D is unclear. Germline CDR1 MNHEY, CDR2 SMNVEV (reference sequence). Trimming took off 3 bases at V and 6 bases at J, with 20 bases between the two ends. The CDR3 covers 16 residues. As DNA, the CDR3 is TGTGCCAGCAGTTTCGGGCATGCGGCGGGGAGGGATGGCTACACCTTC. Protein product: CASSFGHAAGRDGYTF.

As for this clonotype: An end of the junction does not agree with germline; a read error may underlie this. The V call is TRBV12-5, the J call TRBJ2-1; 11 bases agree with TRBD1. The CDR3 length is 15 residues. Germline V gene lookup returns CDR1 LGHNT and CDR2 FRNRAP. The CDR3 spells CTSAVGQGGKNEQFF. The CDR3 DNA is TGTACTAGTGCTGTGGGACAGGGGGGTAAGAATGAGCAGTTCTTC.

This chain's CDR3 is CASSPQPPPPERLRSSYEQYF. CDR3 DNA sequence: TGTGCCAGCAGCCCCCAACCCCCCCCCCCCGAGCGACTGAGAAGCTCCTACGAGCAGTACTTC. The chain carries TRBV7-9 and TRBJ2-7, with D unclear. This CDR3 has 21 amino acids. CDR1 and CDR2 (germline): SEHNR, FQNEAQ (reference sequence). V lost 5 bases to trimming and J lost 0 bases, with 32 bases between them.

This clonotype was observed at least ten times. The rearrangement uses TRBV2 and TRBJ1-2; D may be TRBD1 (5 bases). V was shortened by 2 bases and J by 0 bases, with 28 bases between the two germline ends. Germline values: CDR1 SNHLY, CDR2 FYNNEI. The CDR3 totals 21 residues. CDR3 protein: CASSEYGRSYRRELANYGYTF. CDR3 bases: TGTGCCAGCAGTGAATACGGGCGGTCCTACCGCAGGGAACTAGCTAACTATGGCTACACCTTC. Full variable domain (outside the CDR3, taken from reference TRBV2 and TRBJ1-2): EPEVTQTPSHQVTQMGQEVILRCVPISNHLYFYWYRQILGQKVEFLVSFYNNEISEKSEIFDDQFSVERPDGSNFTLKIRSTKLEDSAMYFCASSEYGRSYRRELANYGYTFGSGTRLTVV.

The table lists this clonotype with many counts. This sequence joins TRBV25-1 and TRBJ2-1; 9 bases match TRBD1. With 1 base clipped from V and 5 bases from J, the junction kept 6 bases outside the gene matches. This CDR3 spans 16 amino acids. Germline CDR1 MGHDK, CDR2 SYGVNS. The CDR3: CASSELDRGRDNEQFF. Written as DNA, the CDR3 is TGTGCCAGCAGTGAATTGGACAGGGGTAGGGACAATGAGCAGTTCTTC.

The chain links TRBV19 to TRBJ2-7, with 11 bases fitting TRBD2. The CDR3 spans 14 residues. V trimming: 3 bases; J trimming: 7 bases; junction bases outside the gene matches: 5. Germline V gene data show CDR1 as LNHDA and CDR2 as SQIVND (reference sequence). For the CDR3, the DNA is TGTGCCAGTAGTATCCCCGGGACTAGCGGAGAGCAGTACTTC. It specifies CASSIPGTSGEQYF.

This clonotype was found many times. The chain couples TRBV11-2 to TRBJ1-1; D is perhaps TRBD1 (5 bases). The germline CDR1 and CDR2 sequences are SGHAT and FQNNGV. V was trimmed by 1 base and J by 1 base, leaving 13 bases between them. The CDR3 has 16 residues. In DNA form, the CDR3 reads TGTGCCAGCAGCTTAGGACGAGGGGCAGGGAACACTGAAGCTTTCTTT. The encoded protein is CASSLGRGAGNTEAFF.

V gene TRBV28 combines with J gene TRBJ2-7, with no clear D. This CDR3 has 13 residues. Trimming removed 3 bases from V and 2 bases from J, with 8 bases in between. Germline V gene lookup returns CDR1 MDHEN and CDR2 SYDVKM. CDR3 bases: TGTGCCAGCAGTTTCTTGAAAACCTACGAGCAGTACTTC. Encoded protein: CASSFLKTYEQYF. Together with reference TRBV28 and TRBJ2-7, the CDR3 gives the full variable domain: DVKVTQSSRYLVKRTGEKVFLECVQDMDHENMFWYRQDPGLGLRLIYFSYDVKMKEKGDIPEGYSVSREKKERFSLILESASTNQTSMYLCASSFLKTYEQYFGPGTRLTVT.

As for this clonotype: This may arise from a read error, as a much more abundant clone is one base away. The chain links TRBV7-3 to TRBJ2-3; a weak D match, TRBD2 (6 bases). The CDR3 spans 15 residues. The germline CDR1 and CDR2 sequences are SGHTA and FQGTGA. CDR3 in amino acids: CASSSAGFATGTQYF. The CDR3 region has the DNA TGTGCCAGCAGCTCCGCGGGATTCGCCACAGGTACGCAGTATTTT.

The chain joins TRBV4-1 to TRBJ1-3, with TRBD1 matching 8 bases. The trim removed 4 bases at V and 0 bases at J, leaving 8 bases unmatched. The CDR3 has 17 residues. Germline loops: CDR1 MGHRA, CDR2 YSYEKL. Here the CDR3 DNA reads TGCGCCAGCAGCCGCCAGGGGGCAGCGAGCTCTGGAAACACCATATATTTT. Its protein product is CASSRQGAASSGNTIYF.

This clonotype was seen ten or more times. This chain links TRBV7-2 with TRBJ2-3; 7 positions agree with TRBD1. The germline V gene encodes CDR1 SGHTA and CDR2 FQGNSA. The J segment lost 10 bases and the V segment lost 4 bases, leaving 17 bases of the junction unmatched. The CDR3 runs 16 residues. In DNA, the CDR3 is TGTGCCAGCAGCTGGACTTCCGGGACAGTTAAAAGAGCGCAGTATTTT. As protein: CASSWTSGTVKRAQYF. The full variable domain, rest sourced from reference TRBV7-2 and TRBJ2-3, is GAGVSQSPSNKVTEKGKDVELRCDPISGHTALYWYRQSLGQGLEFLIYFQGNSAPDKSGLPSDRFSAERTGGSVSTLTIQRTQQEDSAVYLCASSWTSGTVKRAQYFGPGTRLTVL.

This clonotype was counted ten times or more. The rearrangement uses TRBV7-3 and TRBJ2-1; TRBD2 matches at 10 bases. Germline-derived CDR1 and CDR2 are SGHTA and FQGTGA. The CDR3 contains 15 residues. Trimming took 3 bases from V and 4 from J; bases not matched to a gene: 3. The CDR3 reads CASSFGTSEYNEQFF. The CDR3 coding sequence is TGTGCCAGCAGCTTTGGGACTAGCGAATACAATGAGCAGTTCTTC.

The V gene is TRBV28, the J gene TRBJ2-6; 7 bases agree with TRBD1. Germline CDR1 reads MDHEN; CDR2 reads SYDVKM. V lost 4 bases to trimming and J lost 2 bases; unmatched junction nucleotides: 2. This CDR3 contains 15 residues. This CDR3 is CASSWQGAGANVLTF. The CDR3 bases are TGTGCCAGCAGTTGGCAGGGGGCTGGGGCCAACGTCCTGACTTTC.

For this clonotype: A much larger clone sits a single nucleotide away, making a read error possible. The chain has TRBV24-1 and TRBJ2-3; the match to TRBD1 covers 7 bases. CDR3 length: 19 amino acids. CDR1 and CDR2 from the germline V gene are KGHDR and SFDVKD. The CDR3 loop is CATSDPSGTEVVSTDAQYF. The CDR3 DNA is TGTGCCACCAGTGATCCGTCCGGGACAGAAGTCGTCAGCACAGATGCGCAGTATTTT.

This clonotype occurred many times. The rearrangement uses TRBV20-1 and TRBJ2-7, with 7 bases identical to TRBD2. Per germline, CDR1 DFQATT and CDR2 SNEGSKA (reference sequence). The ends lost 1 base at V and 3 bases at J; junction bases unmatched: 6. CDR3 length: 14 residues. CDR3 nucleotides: TGCAGTGCTAGAGCCCCAAGCGGGAACTACGAGCAGTACTTC. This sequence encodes CSARAPSGNYEQYF.

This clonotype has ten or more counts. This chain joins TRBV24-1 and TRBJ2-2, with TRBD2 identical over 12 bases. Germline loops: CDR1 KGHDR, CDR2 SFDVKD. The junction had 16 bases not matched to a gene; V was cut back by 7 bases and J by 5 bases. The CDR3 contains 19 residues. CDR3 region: CATRRGPSGRAEGTGELFF. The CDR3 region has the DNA TGTGCCACCAGAAGAGGCCCTAGCGGGAGGGCGGAAGGTACCGGGGAGCTGTTTTTT.

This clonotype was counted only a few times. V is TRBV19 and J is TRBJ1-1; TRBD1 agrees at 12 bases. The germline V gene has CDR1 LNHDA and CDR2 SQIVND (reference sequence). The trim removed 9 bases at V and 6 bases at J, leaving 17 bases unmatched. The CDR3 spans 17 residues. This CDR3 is CARRSPAPGQGAPEAFF. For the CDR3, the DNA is TGTGCCAGACGGTCTCCGGCTCCGGGACAGGGGGCCCCTGAAGCTTTCTTT.

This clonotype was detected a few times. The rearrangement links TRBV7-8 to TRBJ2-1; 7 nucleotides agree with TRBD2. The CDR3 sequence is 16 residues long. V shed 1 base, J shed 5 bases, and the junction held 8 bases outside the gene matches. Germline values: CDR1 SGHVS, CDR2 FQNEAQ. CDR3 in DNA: TGTGCCAGCAGCTTAGGACGAAGACTAGCAGACAATGAGCAGTTCTTC. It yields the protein CASSLGRRLADNEQFF. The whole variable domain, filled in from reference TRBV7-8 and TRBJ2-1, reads GAGVSQSPRYKVAKRGQDVALRCDPISGHVSLFWYQQALGQGPEFLTYFQNEAQLDKSGLPSDRFFAERPEGSVSTLKIQRTQQEDSAVYLCASSLGRRLADNEQFFGPGTRLTVL.

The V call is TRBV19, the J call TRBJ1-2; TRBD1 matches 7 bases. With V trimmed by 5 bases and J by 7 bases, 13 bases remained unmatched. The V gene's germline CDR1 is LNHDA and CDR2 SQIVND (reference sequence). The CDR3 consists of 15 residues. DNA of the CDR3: TGTGCCAGTAGTGGAGAATGGACAGGAGGATCTGGCTACACCTTC. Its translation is CASSGEWTGGSGYTF.

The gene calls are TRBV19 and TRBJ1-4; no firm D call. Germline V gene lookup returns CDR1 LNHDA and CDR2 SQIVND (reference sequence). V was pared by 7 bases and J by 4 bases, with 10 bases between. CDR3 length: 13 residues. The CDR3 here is CASTLRFNEKLFF. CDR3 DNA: TGTGCCAGTACCTTAAGATTTAATGAAAAACTGTTTTTT.

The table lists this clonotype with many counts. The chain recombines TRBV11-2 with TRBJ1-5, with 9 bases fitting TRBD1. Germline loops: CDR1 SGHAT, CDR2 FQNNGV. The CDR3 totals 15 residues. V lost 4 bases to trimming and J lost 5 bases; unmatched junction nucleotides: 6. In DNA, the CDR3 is TGTGCCAGCAGCTCCACCGGGACAGGGTATCAGCCCCAGCATTTT. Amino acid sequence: CASSSTGTGYQPQHF.

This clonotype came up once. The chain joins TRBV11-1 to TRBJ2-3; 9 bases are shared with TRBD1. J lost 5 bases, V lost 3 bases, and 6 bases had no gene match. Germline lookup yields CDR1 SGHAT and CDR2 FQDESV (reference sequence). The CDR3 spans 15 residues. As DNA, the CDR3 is TGTGCCAGCAGCTTTTGGACAGGGGTGTTAGATACGCAGTATTTT. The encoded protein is CASSFWTGVLDTQYF.

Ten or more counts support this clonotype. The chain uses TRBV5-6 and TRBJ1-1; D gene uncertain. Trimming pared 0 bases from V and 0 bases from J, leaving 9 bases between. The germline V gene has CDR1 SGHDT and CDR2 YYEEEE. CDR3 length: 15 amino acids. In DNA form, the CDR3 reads TGTGCCAGCAGCTTGGGCCCGGGCTTGAACACTGAAGCTTTCTTT. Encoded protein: CASSLGPGLNTEAFF.

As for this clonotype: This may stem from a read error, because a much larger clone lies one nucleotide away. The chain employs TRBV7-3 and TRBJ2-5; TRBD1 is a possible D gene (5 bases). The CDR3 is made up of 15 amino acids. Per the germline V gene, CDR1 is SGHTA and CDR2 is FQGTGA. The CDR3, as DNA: TGTGCCAGCAGCTTACCCAGGGCCCGTGGAGAGGCCCAGTACTTC. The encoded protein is CASSLPRARGEAQYF.